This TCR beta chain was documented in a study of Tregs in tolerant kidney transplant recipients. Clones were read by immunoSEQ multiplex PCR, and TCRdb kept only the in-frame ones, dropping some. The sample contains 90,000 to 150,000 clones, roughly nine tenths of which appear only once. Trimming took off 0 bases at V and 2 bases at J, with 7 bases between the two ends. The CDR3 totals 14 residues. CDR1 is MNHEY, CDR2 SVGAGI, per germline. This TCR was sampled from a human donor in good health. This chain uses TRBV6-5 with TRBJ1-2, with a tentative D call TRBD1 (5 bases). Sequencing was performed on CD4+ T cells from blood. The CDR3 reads CASSYSTVNYGYTF. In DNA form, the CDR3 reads TGTGCCAGCAGTTACTCGACAGTCAACTATGGCTACACCTTC.